The 12 T cell receptor beta chains below come from one sample, sequenced in a study of blood T cell repertoires in COVID-19. Produced via immunoSEQ multiplex PCR; TCRdb's table is partial and in-frame only. The table lists around 400,000 clones, 90% to 95% of them singletons, with about 0.78% in the top ten. Sequencing was performed on PBMCs or T cells enriched from blood (not recorded which). These receptors were taken from a woman aged 40-49 years who had been exposed to COVID-19.

The gene calls are TRBV30 and TRBJ2-1; D perhaps matches TRBD1 (6 bases). From germline, CDR1 is GTSNPN and CDR2 SVGIG (reference sequence). The ends were cut back, 0 bases at V and 9 bases at J, with 12 bases in the middle. The CDR3 loop spans 13 amino acids. The CDR3 nucleotides read TGTGCCTGGAGTGTAAGTAGCAGGGGTGAGCAGTTCTTC. Amino acid sequence: CAWSVSSRGEQFF.

The V and J genes are TRBV3-1 (or the pseudogene TRBV3-2) and TRBJ1-2; possible D gene TRBD1, 5 bases. V was pared by 4 bases and J by 8 bases, with 23 bases between. CDR1 and CDR2 from the germline V gene are LGHDT and YNNKEL (reference sequence). This CDR3 is built from 16 residues. This CDR3 is CASSPNAVGGRGGYTF. The CDR3 bases are TGTGCCAGCAGCCCCAACGCCGTGGGGGGGAGAGGGGGCTACACCTTC.

Here the CDR3 reads CASSLVGRGNTEAFF. Written as DNA, the CDR3 is TGTGCCAGCAGCTTGGTGGGTAGGGGGAACACTGAAGCTTTCTTT. The chain has TRBV5-6 and TRBJ1-1, with TRBD1 as a possible D gene (5 bases). Germline V gene data show CDR1 as SGHDT and CDR2 as YYEEEE. The CDR3 is 15 amino acids. V lost 0 bases, J lost 1 base, and 10 bases lay in between. The full variable domain, its missing parts supplied by reference TRBV5-6 and TRBJ1-1, is DAGVTQSPTHLIKTRGQQVTLRCSPKSGHDTVSWYQQALGQGPQFIFQYYEEEERQRGNFPDRFSGHQFPNYSSELNVNALLLGDSALYLCASSLVGRGNTEAFFGQGTRLTVV.

J is TRBJ2-2 and V is TRBV11-3; D uncertain. The CDR3 is 12 amino acids. The germline gives CDR1 SGHNT, CDR2 YENEEA. V lost 1 base and J 9 bases, leaving 6 bases between the germline ends. For the CDR3, the DNA is TGTGCCAGCAGCTTAGGGGCCCGGGAGCTGTTTTTT. Translation: CASSLGARELFF.

V gene TRBV11-3 combines with J gene TRBJ2-5; TRBD1 matches 7 bases. The CDR3 has 15 amino acids. The germline V gene has CDR1 SGHNT and CDR2 YENEEA. V shed 6 bases and J 0 bases; nucleotides not matched to a gene: 7. DNA for the CDR3: TGTGCCAGCAGTTTGGGACAGAAGTACCAAGAGACCCAGTACTTC. Its translation is CASSLGQKYQETQYF.

The chain couples TRBV6-2 or TRBV6-3 to TRBJ1-6; D not certain. Germline CDR1 is MNHEY and CDR2 is SVGEGT. The CDR3 is made up of 16 amino acids. Trimming removed 5 bases at V and 5 bases at J, with 16 bases between. CDR3 loop: CASSKPEGADNSPLHF. In DNA, the CDR3 is TGTGCCAGCAGTAAACCGGAGGGAGCGGATAATTCACCCCTCCACTTT.

The V call is TRBV30, the J call TRBJ1-1; 7 nucleotides line up with TRBD1. V lost 5 bases and J lost 7; bases outside the gene matches: 7. The germline V gene has CDR1 GTSNPN and CDR2 SVGIG (reference sequence). This CDR3 is built from 12 residues. The CDR3 sequence is CAWGNRGGEAFF. The CDR3 DNA sequence: TGTGCCTGGGGTAACAGGGGCGGTGAAGCTTTCTTT.

V and J are TRBV15 and TRBJ1-1; TRBD1 might be the D (6 bases). Germline V gene data show CDR1 as LNHNV and CDR2 as YYDKDF (reference sequence). The CDR3 is 14 amino acids. Trimming removed 5 bases at V and 1 base at J, with 11 bases between. The CDR3 nucleotides read TGTGCCACCAGCCTCACAGGGTCGAACACTGAAGCTTTCTTT. It yields the protein CATSLTGSNTEAFF.

This clone has only a few counts. This rearrangement joins TRBV11-3 to TRBJ2-1, with 11 bases identical to TRBD2. V lost 5 bases to trimming and J lost 7 bases; unmatched junction nucleotides: 10. The CDR3 length is 16 residues. From germline, CDR1 is SGHNT and CDR2 YENEEA. The DNA for the CDR3 is TGTGCCAGCAGCCTAAGGACTAGCGGGCCCCTTAATGAGCAGTTCTTC. Amino acids: CASSLRTSGPLNEQFF.

This chain joins TRBV7-3 and TRBJ2-1; perhaps TRBD2 as D (5 bases). The CDR3 length is 12 residues. Per germline, CDR1 SGHTA and CDR2 FQGTGA. V was shortened by 5 bases and J by 9 bases, with 11 bases between the two germline ends. CDR3 amino acids: CASSQLDSEQFF. The CDR3 coding sequence is TGTGCCAGCAGCCAACTAGACTCTGAGCAGTTCTTC.

Here the CDR3 reads CASSFGVQGRTDTQYF. The CDR3 nucleotides read TGTGCCAGCAGCTTCGGCGTACAGGGACGCACAGATACGCAGTATTTT. The chain recombines TRBV5-8 with TRBJ2-3; a weak D match, TRBD1 (6 bases). The germline V gene has CDR1 SGHTS and CDR2 YDEGEE. The CDR3 runs 16 residues. V lost 2 bases and J lost 1, with 14 bases in between. Looking up the rest from reference TRBV5-8 and TRBJ2-3 gives the full variable domain: EAGVTQSPTHLIKTRGQQATLRCSPISGHTSVYWYQQALGLGLQFLLWYDEGEERNRGNFPPRFSGRQFPNYSSELNVNALELEDSALYLCASSFGVQGRTDTQYFGPGTRLTVL.

Here the CDR3 reads CASSDQMGLNQPQHF. The CDR3 region has the DNA TGTGCCAGCAGCGATCAAATGGGACTCAATCAGCCCCAGCATTTT. The V gene is TRBV2, the J gene TRBJ1-5, with D maybe TRBD1 (5 bases). The CDR3 length is 15 residues. The germline gives CDR1 SNHLY, CDR2 FYNNEI. Trimming removed 6 bases from V and 3 bases from J, with 15 bases in between.